Sequencing of this T cell receptor (beta chain) was carried out in a study of spatial heterogeneity in lung cancer. On the study more broadly: The average count in raw reads for each unique TCR and UMI combination exceeded nine appearances.

This clonotype was found many times. Time point denoted: sample taken at primary tumor resection. Researchers sequenced whole RNA taken from tumor, nontumor lung or frozen PBMC without sorting. Samples were donated by 72 untreated early-stage non-small cell lung cancer patients. Unique molecular identifiers tagged every individual TCR cDNA molecule. In TCRdb, the 5' RACE reads were re-called with MiXCR into one record per CDR3 protein. The sample lists several thousand distinct CDR3 sequences; approximately 5% were seen once. There are 15 residues in the CDR3. Trimming cost V 4 bases and J 6 bases; bases outside gene matches: 4. Germline CDR1 reads SGHDT; CDR2 reads YYEEEE.

The chain is built from TRBV5-6 and TRBJ2-3; 14 bases match TRBD2. Specimen: normal lung tissue next to the tumor, collected at surgery. This TCR was recovered from a female donor with early-stage non-small cell lung cancer. CDR3 loop: CASSTGLAGVDTQYF. In nucleotides, the CDR3 is TGTGCCAGCAGCACGGGACTAGCGGGAGTGGATACGCAGTATTTT.